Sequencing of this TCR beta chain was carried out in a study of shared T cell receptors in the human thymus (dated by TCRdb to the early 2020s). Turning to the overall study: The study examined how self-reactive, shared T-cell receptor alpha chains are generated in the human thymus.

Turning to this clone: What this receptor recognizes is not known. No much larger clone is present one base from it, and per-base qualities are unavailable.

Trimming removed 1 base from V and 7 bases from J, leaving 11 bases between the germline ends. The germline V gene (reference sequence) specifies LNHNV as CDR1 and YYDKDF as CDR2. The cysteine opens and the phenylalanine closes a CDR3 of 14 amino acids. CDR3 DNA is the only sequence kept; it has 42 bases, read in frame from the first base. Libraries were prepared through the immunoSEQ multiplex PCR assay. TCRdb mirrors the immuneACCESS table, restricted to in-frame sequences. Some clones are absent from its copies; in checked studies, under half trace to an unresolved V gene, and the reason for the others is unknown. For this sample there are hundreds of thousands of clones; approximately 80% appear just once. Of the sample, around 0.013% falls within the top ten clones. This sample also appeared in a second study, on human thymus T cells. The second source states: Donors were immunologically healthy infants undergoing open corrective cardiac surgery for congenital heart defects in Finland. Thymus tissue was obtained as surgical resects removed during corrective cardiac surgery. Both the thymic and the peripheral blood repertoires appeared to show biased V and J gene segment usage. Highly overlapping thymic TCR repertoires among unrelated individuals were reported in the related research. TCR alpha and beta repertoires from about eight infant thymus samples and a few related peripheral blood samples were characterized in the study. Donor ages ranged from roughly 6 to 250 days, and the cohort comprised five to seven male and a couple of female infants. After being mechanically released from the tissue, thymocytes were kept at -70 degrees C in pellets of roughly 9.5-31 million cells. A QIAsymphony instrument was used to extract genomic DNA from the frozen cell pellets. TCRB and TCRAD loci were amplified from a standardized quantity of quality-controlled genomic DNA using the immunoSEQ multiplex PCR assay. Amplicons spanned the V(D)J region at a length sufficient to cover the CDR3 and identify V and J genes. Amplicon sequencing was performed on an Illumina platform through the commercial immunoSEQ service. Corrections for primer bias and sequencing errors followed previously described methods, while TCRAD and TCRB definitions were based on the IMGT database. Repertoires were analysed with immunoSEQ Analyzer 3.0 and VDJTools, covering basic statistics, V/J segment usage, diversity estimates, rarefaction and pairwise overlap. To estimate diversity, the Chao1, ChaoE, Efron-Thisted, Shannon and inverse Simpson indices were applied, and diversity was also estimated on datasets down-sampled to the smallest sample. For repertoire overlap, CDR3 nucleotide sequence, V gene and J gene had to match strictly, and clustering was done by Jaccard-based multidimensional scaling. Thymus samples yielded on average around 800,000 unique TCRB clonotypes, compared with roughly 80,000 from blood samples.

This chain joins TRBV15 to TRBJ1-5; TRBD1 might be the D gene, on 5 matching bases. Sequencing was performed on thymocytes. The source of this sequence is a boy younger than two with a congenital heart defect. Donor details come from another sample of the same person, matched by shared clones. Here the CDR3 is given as CATSRGEGYQPQHF. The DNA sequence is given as TGTGCCACCAGCAGAGGGGAGGGGTACCAGCCCCAGCATTTT. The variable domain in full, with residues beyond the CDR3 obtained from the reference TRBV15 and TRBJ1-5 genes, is DAMVIQNPRYQVTQFGKPVTLSCSQTLNHNVMYWYQQKSSQAPKLLFHYYDKDFNNEADTPDNFQSRRPNTSFCFLDIRSPGLGDTAMYLCATSRGEGYQPQHFGDGTRLSIL.